The T cell receptor beta chain under discussion was sequenced for a study of spatial heterogeneity in lung cancer. About the study: Raw reads showed each unique TCR and UMI combination turning up more than ten times on average. Notes on the study in general: The appearance of ubiquitous expanded tumor TCRs in blood was greater at resection than follow-up.

Sample time point: sample taken at primary tumor resection. The sequenced material consisted of unsorted whole RNA from tumor, nontumor lung or frozen PBMC. Each TCR cDNA molecule bore a unique molecular identifier. TCRdb fed the 5' RACE reads into MiXCR, producing one record per CDR3 protein. This sample yields 30,000 to 40,000 distinct CDR3 sequences, of which less than 5.5% are seen a single time; about 25% belongs to the top ten. Comment on this clonotype: Its target is not known.

CDR1 is SGHRS, CDR2 YFSETQ, per germline. Losses at the gene ends were 0 bases for V and 0 bases for J; bases not matched to a gene: 7. There are 17 residues in the CDR3. V gene TRBV5-1 combines with J gene TRBJ2-3, with TRBD2 matching 7 bases. The TCR originated in a female donor with early-stage non-small cell lung cancer. The sequences come from PBMCs, collected at surgery. DNA for the CDR3: TGCGCCAGCAGCTTGGTCGCTAGCGGAGCAAGCACAGATACGCAGTATTTT. This encodes CASSLVASGASTDTQYF.